What follows is one TCR beta chain and its context. Its antigen target is currently unknown. No much larger clone is present one base from it, and per-base qualities are unavailable. The sample originates from a study of STAT5B mutations in CD4+ large granular lymphocyte leukemia (dated by TCRdb to between 2021 and 2024). With respect to the entire study: Among the healthy controls, the CDR3 'QG' motif was associated with a particular HLA allele. The study compared the TCRbeta repertoires of patients with CD4+ T-cell large granular lymphocyte leukemia against those of healthy blood donors. Flow cytometry performed on FACSCanto II or FACSVerse showed that the purified fractions had more than 95% purity among lymphocytes.

TCRbeta rearrangements were sequenced from genomic DNA using the immunoSEQ assay at survey resolution. The authors' pipeline ran thus. A lowest detectable productive clonotype frequency of 2.59 x 10-5 was observed in the TCR sequencing data. Only productive TCRbeta rearrangements, meaning sequences that were complete and in-frame, were kept for the analyses. Simpson clonality, calculated in the immunoSEQ Analyzer version 3.0, was used as the measure of sample clonality. Based on frequency, clones were grouped as very rare, small, medium, large (1-20%) or hyperexpanded (>20%). Generation probabilities were estimated with OLGA 1.2.3, V-gene circos plots were generated with VDJtools, specificities were searched for in VDJdb, and CDR3 motifs were identified with GLIPH. TCRdb retrieved this table from immuneACCESS and kept in-frame rearrangements only. Not all clones are present; in checked studies, unresolved V genes account for under half, and no reason is known for the remainder. D and trimming were read from the DNA, whereas the V and J calls and clone size are those reported in that table. The table for this sample lists about 30,000 clones; roughly 77% of them were counted only once. The biggest ten clones account for roughly 2% of the sample.

Paper-wide results and their limitations: Each patient's main leukemic clonotypes were private, but about 27% of these clonotypes showed up at low frequency in the non-leukemic repertoires of other patients. The data were not HLA-matched, and the higher clonality in CD4+ T-LGLL than in CD8+ T-LGLL could be due to the relatively small sample size. Enrichment of TRBV06-family usage was observed among the top patient clones (8/27) relative to healthy controls (2/35). Compared with healthy CD4+ repertoires, CD4-sorted patient repertoires appeared more clonal, and this difference remained even after the putative leukemic clones were removed.

After removal of 1 base from V and 14 bases from J, the junction retains 9 bases not matched to a gene. The CDR3 has 14 amino acids, counting the end cysteine and phenylalanine. Kept here is only the CDR3 DNA, which spans 42 bases and is read in frame from base 1. In the germline V gene (reference sequence), CDR1 corresponds to GTSNPN and CDR2 to SVGIG. The healthy control group was made up of 30 to 45 blood donors, and the Finnish Red Cross blood service supplied their buffy coats. All TCR-sequenced material derived from peripheral blood: patient blood samples and healthy donor buffy coats. Peripheral blood mononuclear cells were isolated by Ficoll-Hypaque gradient centrifugation. CD4+ cells were magnetically purified from the buffy coats of healthy controls. Genomic DNA was extracted with the Gentra Puregene Cell and Tissue kit and quantified on a Qubit 2.0 fluorometer.

The chain is assembled from TRBV30 and TRBJ2-1; 12 bases in between match TRBD2. The clonotype originates from a human donor in good health. Sequencing was done on a sample of CD4+ T cells from blood buffy coats. In nucleotide form, the sequence is TGTGCCTGGAGTGCATCTACTAGCGGGGGGATCAAGTTCTTC. It codes for CAWSASTSGGIKFF.